Below are 18 T cell receptor beta chains sequenced from a single sample in a study of shared clonotypes between healthy human individuals. The protocol was immunoSEQ multiplex PCR, while the TCRdb copy is restricted to in-frame clones and leaves out a portion. The sample consists of 2 million to 2.5 million clones, roughly 94% of them appearing once. The sample comprised naive CD4+ T cells sorted from blood. Subset meaning: CD45RA+ positively selected. Source of these receptors: a man aged 18 to 30 in good health.

The V gene is TRBV5-6, the J gene TRBJ2-2; D uncertain. CDR1 and CDR2 from the germline V gene are SGHDT and YYEEEE. The CDR3 is made up of 15 amino acids. The V gene lost 1 base and the J gene lost 3 bases, with 10 bases spanning the gap. CDR3 sequence reads: CASSLNGADTGELFF. The CDR3 nucleotides are TGTGCCAGCAGCTTGAATGGAGCAGACACCGGGGAGCTGTTTTTT. Looking up the rest from reference TRBV5-6 and TRBJ2-2 gives the full variable domain: DAGVTQSPTHLIKTRGQQVTLRCSPKSGHDTVSWYQQALGQGPQFIFQYYEEEERQRGNFPDRFSGHQFPNYSSELNVNALLLGDSALYLCASSLNGADTGELFFGEGSRLTVL.

The chain employs TRBV19 and TRBJ1-2; D call uncertain. V shed 6 bases and J shed 4 bases, with 12 bases lying between them. The CDR3 runs to 13 residues. Germline CDR1 LNHDA, CDR2 SQIVND (reference sequence). The CDR3: CASSSAGSYGYTF. CDR3 nucleotide sequence: TGTGCCAGTAGCTCCGCGGGTTCCTATGGCTACACCTTC. Based on the CDR3 plus reference TRBV19 and TRBJ1-2, the full variable domain is DGGITQSPKYLFRKEGQNVTLSCEQNLNHDAMYWYRQDPGQGLRLIYYSQIVNDFQKGDIAEGYSVSREKKESFPLTVTSAQKNPTAFYLCASSSAGSYGYTFGSGTRLTVV.

The table lists this clone with a count of one. The chain couples TRBV30 to TRBJ2-1, with D hard to call. Germline-derived CDR1 and CDR2 are GTSNPN and SVGIG (reference sequence). The CDR3 consists of 11 residues. V shed 2 bases and J shed 6 bases, with 5 bases lying between them. Here the CDR3 reads CAWSSFNEQFF. CDR3 coding DNA: TGTGCCTGGAGTTCGTTCAATGAGCAGTTCTTC.

V is TRBV19 and J is TRBJ1-6; 10 nucleotides match TRBD1. Trimming took 3 bases from V and 2 from J; bases not matched to a gene: 7. Germline V lookup: CDR1 LNHDA, CDR2 SQIVND (reference sequence). CDR3 length equals 18 residues. The chain's CDR3 is CASSMGQGKSPYNSPLHF. CDR3 nucleotides: TGTGCCAGTAGTATGGGACAGGGGAAGAGTCCCTATAATTCACCCCTCCACTTT. Full variable domain (missing parts from reference TRBV19 and TRBJ1-6): DGGITQSPKYLFRKEGQNVTLSCEQNLNHDAMYWYRQDPGQGLRLIYYSQIVNDFQKGDIAEGYSVSREKKESFPLTVTSAQKNPTAFYLCASSMGQGKSPYNSPLHFGNGTRLTVT.

The chain links TRBV18 to TRBJ1-1, with 7 bases identical to TRBD1. The germline gives CDR1 KGHSH, CDR2 LQKENI. The V and J ends lost 3 bases and 7 bases, in that order; junction bases with no gene match: 8. CDR3 length: 14 amino acids. The DNA for the CDR3 is TGTGCCAGCTCACCTGCGGGACAGAGCGGTGAAGCTTTCTTT. Translation gives CASSPAGQSGEAFF.

The J gene is TRBJ2-5, the V gene TRBV11-2, with 7 bases that match TRBD1. Germline-derived CDR1 and CDR2 are SGHAT and FQNNGV. The CDR3 runs 16 residues. Trimming removed 5 bases from V and 1 base from J; junction bases left unmatched: 10. The CDR3 reads CASSTLGQARQETQYF. The CDR3 DNA reads as TGTGCCAGCAGCACCCTCGGACAGGCGCGCCAAGAGACCCAGTACTTC.

The chain has TRBV6-6 and TRBJ2-7, with a possible D match to TRBD1 (6 bases). From germline, CDR1 is MNHNY and CDR2 SVGAGI (reference sequence). Deletions cut 6 bases from V and 0 bases from J, with 12 bases between. The CDR3 totals 14 residues. The CDR3, as DNA: TGTGCCAGCAGGTTACAGGGAAGCTCCTACGAGCAGTACTTC. Protein: CASRLQGSSYEQYF.

The V call is TRBV5-1, the J call TRBJ2-1; 8 bases align to TRBD2. Trimming at V came to 4 bases and at J to 6 bases, leaving 12 bases not matched to a gene. The CDR3 covers 16 residues. Per germline, CDR1 SGHRS and CDR2 YFSETQ. The CDR3 DNA reads TGCGCCAGCAGCCGAGGTAGCGGGGCGGGGTCCAATGAGCAGTTCTTC. Protein sequence: CASSRGSGAGSNEQFF.

The chain recombines TRBV9 with TRBJ2-5; tentatively, D is TRBD1 (5 bases). In germline, CDR1 is SGDLS, CDR2 YYNGEE. The germline V and J ends were trimmed by 2 bases and 5 bases, with 13 bases remaining between them. This CDR3 is built from 14 residues. The CDR3: CASSVGQGIETQYF. The CDR3 bases are TGTGCCAGCAGCGTCGGCCAGGGAATCGAGACCCAGTACTTC.

In this sample, this clone turned up once. The chain has TRBV6-6 and TRBJ1-5; 9 bases align to TRBD1. Losses at the gene ends were 10 bases for V and 7 bases for J; bases not matched to a gene: 17. CDR3 size: 16 residues. The germline CDR1 and CDR2 sequences are MNHNY and SVGAGI (reference sequence). CDR3: CATLLGTGKAGQPQHF. The CDR3 coding sequence is TGTGCCACTCTGTTAGGGACAGGGAAAGCAGGGCAGCCCCAGCATTTT.

This chain links TRBV19 with TRBJ1-4; 7 bases align to TRBD1. V was pared by 6 bases and J by 0 bases, with 1 base of the junction left unmatched. This CDR3 is built from 14 residues. Germline CDR1 is LNHDA and CDR2 is SQIVND (reference sequence). The CDR3 coding sequence is TGTGCCAGTAGCAGGGGGACAACTAATGAAAAACTGTTTTTT. It yields the protein CASSRGTTNEKLFF.

In DNA, the CDR3 is TGTGCCATCAGGACTGACTTATTGGACACCGGGGAGCTGTTTTTT. Translated, it gives CAIRTDLLDTGELFF. This chain connects TRBV10-3 to TRBJ2-2; D gene uncertain. From germline, CDR1 is ENHRY and CDR2 SYGVKD. The V end was cut by 6 bases, the J end by 3 bases, with 14 bases between. This CDR3 comprises 15 residues.

V gene TRBV18 combines with J gene TRBJ2-5, with D unresolved. The V end was cut by 1 base, the J end by 5 bases, with 14 bases between. The CDR3 is 15 residues long. Germline assignment: CDR1 KGHSH and CDR2 LQKENI. The CDR3 spells CASSPLGPPGETQYF. The CDR3 nucleotides read TGTGCCAGCTCACCACTCGGCCCCCCCGGGGAGACCCAGTACTTC.

This clone was seen at least ten times. The same CDR3 can be traced to other DNA sequences in this sample. The V call is TRBV2, the J call TRBJ2-7; TRBD1 matches 7 bases. The germline gives CDR1 SNHLY, CDR2 FYNNEI. The ends lost 4 bases at V and 3 bases at J; junction bases unmatched: 0. CDR3 length equals 12 residues. The CDR3 coding sequence is TGTGCCAGCAGTGGGGACAGCTACGAGCAGTACTTC. Translated, it gives CASSGDSYEQYF. The complete variable domain, with remaining parts taken from reference TRBV2 and TRBJ2-7, reads EPEVTQTPSHQVTQMGQEVILRCVPISNHLYFYWYRQILGQKVEFLVSFYNNEISEKSEIFDDQFSVERPDGSNFTLKIRSTKLEDSAMYFCASSGDSYEQYFGPGTRLTVT.

This chain uses TRBV5-6 with TRBJ2-5, with 7 nucleotides matching TRBD1. CDR3 length equals 13 residues. V lost 5 bases, J lost 3 bases, and 4 bases stayed unmatched. Germline V gene data show CDR1 as SGHDT and CDR2 as YYEEEE. CDR3 residues: CASRQGFKETQYF. As DNA, the CDR3 is TGTGCCAGCAGACAGGGGTTTAAAGAGACCCAGTACTTC.

The chain links TRBV30 to TRBJ1-4; 9 bases map to TRBD1. The V segment lost 0 bases and the J segment 8 bases; nucleotides outside the gene matches: 7. The CDR3 contains 15 residues. In germline, CDR1 is GTSNPN, CDR2 SVGIG (reference sequence). CDR3 loop: CAWSVHTGGSEKLFF. In nucleotides, the CDR3 is TGTGCCTGGAGTGTACATACAGGGGGCTCCGAAAAACTGTTTTTT.

This clone has a single count. The chain links TRBV5-1 to TRBJ1-1; no clear D gene. This CDR3 comprises 15 residues. Trimming took off 0 bases at V and 4 bases at J, with 13 bases between the two ends. Germline V gives CDR1 SGHRS, CDR2 YFSETQ. The DNA for the CDR3 is TGCGCCAGCAGCTTGGGGACTGTAGAGGGCACTGAAGCTTTCTTT. It specifies CASSLGTVEGTEAFF.

This clone was found once. V and J are TRBV6-8 and TRBJ1-5, with D maybe TRBD1 (6 bases). Germline V gene lookup returns CDR1 MNHGY and CDR2 SAAAGT. There are 14 residues in the CDR3. V was shortened by 4 bases and J by 4 bases, with 11 bases between the two germline ends. The CDR3 bases are TGTGCCAGCAGTTGCCCAGGGGAAAATCAGCCCCAGCATTTT. This gives the protein CASSCPGENQPQHF.